This record covers a single T cell receptor beta chain. Its target is unknown. This record comes from a study of shared clonotypes between healthy human individuals. Findings of the study overall: Limited genetic and exposure-history diversity came from having few donors.

The CDR3 totals 14 residues. CDR1 and CDR2 (germline): WSHSY, SAAADI. Positively selected for CCR7, the CD45RO-negative cells used as naive CD8 cells excluded terminally differentiated effector memory CD45RA+ cells. Using 200 ng DNA, approximately 30,000 T cell genomes, the sorted-subset replicate PCRs were run. Clones were sequenced by immunoSEQ multiplex PCR, and TCRdb holds only the in-frame ones, with some missing. The sample shows fewer than 1 million clones, approximately 96% of them seen only once. This TCR was recovered from a man in his thirties or forties in good health. The chain is built from TRBV10-2 and TRBJ2-3, with 11 bases lining up with TRBD2. The sequenced sample was naive CD8+ T cells sorted from blood. CDR3: CVSSGRSGTDTQYF. CDR3 coding DNA: TGCGTTTCTAGCGGGAGGAGTGGCACAGATACGCAGTATTTT.